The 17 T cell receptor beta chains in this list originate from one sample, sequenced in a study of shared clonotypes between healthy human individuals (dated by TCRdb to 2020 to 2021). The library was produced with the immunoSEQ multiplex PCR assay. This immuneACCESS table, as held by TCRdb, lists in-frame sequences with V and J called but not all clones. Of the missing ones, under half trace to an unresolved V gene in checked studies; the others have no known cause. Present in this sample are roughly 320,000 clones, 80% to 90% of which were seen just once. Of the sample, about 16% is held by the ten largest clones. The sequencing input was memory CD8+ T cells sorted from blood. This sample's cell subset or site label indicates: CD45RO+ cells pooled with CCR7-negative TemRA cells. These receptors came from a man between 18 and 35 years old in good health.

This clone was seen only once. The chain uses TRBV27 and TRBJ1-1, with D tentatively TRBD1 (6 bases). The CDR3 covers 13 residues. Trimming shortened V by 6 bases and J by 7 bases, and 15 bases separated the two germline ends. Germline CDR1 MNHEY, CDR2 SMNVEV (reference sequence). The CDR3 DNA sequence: TGTGCCAGCAGAGCCTCTGACAGGCATGAAGCTTTCTTT. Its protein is CASRASDRHEAFF.

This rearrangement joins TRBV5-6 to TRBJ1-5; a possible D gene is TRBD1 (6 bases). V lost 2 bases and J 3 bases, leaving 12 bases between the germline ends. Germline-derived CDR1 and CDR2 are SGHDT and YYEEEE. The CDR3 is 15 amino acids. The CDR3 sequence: CASSLWDNDNQPQHF. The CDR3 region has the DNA TGTGCCAGCAGCTTATGGGACAATGACAATCAGCCCCAGCATTTT.

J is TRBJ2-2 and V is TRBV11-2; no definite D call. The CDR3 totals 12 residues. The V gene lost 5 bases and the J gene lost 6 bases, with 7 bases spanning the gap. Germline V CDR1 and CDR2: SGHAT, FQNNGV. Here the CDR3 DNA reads TGTGCCAGCAGCCGTGACGCCGGGGAGCTGTTTTTT. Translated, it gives CASSRDAGELFF.

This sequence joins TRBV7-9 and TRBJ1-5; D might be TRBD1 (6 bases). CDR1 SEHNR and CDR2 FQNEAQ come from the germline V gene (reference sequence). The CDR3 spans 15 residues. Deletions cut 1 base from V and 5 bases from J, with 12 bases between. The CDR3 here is CASSLGVGAHQPQHF. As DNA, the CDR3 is TGTGCCAGCAGCTTAGGCGTGGGGGCCCATCAGCCCCAGCATTTT.

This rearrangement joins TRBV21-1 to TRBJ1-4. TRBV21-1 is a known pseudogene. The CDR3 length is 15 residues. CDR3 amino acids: CASPQPRKINEKLFF. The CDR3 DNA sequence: TGTGCCAGCCCCCAACCGCGGAAAATTAATGAAAAACTGTTTTTT.

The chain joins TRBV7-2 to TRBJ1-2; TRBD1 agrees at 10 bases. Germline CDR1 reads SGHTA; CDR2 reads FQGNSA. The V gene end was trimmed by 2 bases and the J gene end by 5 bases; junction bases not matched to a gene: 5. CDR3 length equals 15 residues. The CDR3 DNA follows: TGTGCCAGCAGCTTAAGCGGGACAGGGGCATATGGCTACACCTTC. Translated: CASSLSGTGAYGYTF.

CDR3 loop: CASSPRMGVYEQYF. The CDR3 DNA reads as TGTGCCAGCAGTCCCCGGATGGGGGTCTACGAGCAGTACTTC. The rearrangement joins TRBV27 to TRBJ2-7; D assignment may be TRBD1 or TRBD2 (5 bases each). The CDR3 has 14 residues. From germline, CDR1 is MNHEY and CDR2 SMNVEV (reference sequence). With 5 bases removed from V and 3 bases from J, the gap between germline ends came to 14 bases.

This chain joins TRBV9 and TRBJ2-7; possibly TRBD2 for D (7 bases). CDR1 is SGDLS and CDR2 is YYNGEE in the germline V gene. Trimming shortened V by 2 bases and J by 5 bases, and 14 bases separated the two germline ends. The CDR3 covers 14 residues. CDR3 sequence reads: CASSVSGGRDEQYF. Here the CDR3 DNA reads TGTGCCAGCAGCGTCTCCGGGGGGCGCGACGAGCAGTACTTC.

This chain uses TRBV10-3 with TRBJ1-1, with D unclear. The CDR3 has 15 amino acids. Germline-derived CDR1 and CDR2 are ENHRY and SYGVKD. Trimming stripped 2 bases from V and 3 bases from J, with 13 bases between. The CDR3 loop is CAISEPWTSDTEAFF. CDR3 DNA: TGTGCCATCAGTGAGCCCTGGACGTCAGACACTGAAGCTTTCTTT.

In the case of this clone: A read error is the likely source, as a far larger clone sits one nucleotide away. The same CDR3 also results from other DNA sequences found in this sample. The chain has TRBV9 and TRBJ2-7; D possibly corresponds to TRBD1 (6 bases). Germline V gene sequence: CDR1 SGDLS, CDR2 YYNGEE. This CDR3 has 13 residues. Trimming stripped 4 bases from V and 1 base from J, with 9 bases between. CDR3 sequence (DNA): TGTGCCAGCAGCCCAGGGGTTTCCTACGAGCAGTACTTC. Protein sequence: CASSPGVSYEQYF.

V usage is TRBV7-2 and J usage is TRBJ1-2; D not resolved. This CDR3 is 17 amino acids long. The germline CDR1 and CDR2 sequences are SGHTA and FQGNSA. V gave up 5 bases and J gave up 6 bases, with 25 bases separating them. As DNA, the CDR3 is TGTGCCAGCAGCCTAAGACGAAGTTCCCGGAGGGAGAATGGCTACACCTTC. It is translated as CASSLRRSSRRENGYTF. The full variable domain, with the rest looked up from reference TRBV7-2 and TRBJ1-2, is GAGVSQSPSNKVTEKGKDVELRCDPISGHTALYWYRQSLGQGLEFLIYFQGNSAPDKSGLPSDRFSAERTGGSVSTLTIQRTQQEDSAVYLCASSLRRSSRRENGYTFGSGTRLTVV.

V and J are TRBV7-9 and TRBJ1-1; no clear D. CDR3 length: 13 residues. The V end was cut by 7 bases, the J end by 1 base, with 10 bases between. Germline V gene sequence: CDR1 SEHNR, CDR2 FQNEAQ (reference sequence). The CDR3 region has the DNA TGTGCCAGCAAAGGACCGACGAACACTGAAGCTTTCTTT. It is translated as CASKGPTNTEAFF.

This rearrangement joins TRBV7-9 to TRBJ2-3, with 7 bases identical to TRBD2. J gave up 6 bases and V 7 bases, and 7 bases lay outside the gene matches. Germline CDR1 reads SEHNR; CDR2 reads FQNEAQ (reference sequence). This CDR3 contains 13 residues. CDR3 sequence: CASTPGGLDTQYF. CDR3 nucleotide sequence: TGTGCCAGCACCCCGGGGGGACTTGATACGCAGTATTTT.

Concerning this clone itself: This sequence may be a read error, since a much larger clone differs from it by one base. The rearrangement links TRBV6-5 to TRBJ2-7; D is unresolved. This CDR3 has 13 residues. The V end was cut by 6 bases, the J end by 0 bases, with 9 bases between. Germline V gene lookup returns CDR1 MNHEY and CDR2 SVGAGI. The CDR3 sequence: CASSLGSSYEQYF. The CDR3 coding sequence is TGTGCCAGCAGCCTAGGGTCCTCCTACGAGCAGTACTTC.

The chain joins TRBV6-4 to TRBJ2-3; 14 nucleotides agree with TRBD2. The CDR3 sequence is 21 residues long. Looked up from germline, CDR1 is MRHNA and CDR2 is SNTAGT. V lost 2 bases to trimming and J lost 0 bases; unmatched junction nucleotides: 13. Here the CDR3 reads CASSDHAPGLAGAGSTDTQYF. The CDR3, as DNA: TGTGCCAGCAGTGACCATGCCCCGGGACTAGCGGGAGCGGGTAGCACAGATACGCAGTATTTT.

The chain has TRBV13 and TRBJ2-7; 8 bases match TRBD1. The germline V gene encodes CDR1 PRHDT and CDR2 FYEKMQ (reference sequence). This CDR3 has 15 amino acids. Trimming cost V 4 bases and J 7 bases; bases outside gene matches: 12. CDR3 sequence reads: CASSYLADRAEEQYF. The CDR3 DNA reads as TGTGCCAGCAGCTATTTAGCGGACAGGGCAGAAGAGCAGTACTTC. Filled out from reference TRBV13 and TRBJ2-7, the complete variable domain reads AAGVIQSPRHLIKEKRETATLKCYPIPRHDTVYWYQQGPGQDPQFLISFYEKMQSDKGSIPDRFSAQQFSDYHSELNMSSLELGDSALYFCASSYLADRAEEQYFGPGTRLTVT.

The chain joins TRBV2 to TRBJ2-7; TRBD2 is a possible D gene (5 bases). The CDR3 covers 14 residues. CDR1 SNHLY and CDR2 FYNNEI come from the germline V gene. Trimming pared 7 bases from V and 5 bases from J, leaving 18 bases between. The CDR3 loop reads CASTHGRRINEQYF. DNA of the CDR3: TGTGCCAGCACTCACGGCCGGAGGATCAACGAGCAGTACTTC. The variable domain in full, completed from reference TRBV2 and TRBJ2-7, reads EPEVTQTPSHQVTQMGQEVILRCVPISNHLYFYWYRQILGQKVEFLVSFYNNEISEKSEIFDDQFSVERPDGSNFTLKIRSTKLEDSAMYFCASTHGRRINEQYFGPGTRLTVT.